The 18 T cell receptor beta chains below were found in one sample sequenced in a study of blood T cell repertoires in COVID-19. Generated by immunoSEQ multiplex PCR, the TCRdb table keeps only in-frame clones and is missing some. Of fewer than 500,000 clones in the sample, roughly 77% are singletons; the top ten hold more than 0.85%. The sequencing sample was made of peripheral blood. These receptors came from a human donor with acute or convalescent COVID-19. The donor label of this sample is uncertain.

The genes are TRBV5-6 and TRBJ2-7; D perhaps matches TRBD2 (6 bases). V lost 3 bases, J lost 4 bases, and 17 bases lay in between. CDR1 and CDR2 from the germline V gene are SGHDT and YYEEEE. The CDR3 totals 15 residues. The CDR3 region has the DNA TGTGCCAGCAGCTCTCTTTCTGGCGGGAAGTACGAGCAGTACTTC. Amino acid sequence: CASSSLSGGKYEQYF.

The rearrangement uses TRBV12-5 and TRBJ1-5, with 7 bases lining up with TRBD1. The germline V gene encodes CDR1 LGHNT and CDR2 FRNRAP. The CDR3 loop spans 17 amino acids. J lost 0 bases, V lost 2 bases, and 7 bases had no gene match. The CDR3 is CASGLSQGVSSNQPQHF. CDR3 sequence (DNA): TGTGCTAGTGGTTTGTCCCAGGGGGTTTCTAGCAATCAGCCCCAGCATTTT.

Only one count was recorded for this clone. The chain is built from TRBV28 and TRBJ1-2, with 7 bases fitting TRBD1. This CDR3 is built from 15 residues. The germline gives CDR1 MDHEN, CDR2 SYDVKM. With V trimmed by 7 bases and J by 0 bases, 8 bases remained unmatched. CDR3 protein: CASKTGPSANYGYTF. The DNA for the CDR3 is TGTGCCAGCAAGACAGGGCCTTCGGCTAACTATGGCTACACCTTC.

A few counts support this clone. The rearrangement uses TRBV11-3 and TRBJ2-7; D might be TRBD1 (6 bases). The germline CDR1 and CDR2 sequences are SGHNT and YENEEA. The V and J ends lost 0 bases and 6 bases respectively, with 6 bases between them. CDR3 length: 12 residues. Here the CDR3 DNA reads TGTGCCAGCAGCTTAGACAGGGGCGAGCAGTACTTC. As protein: CASSLDRGEQYF.

The DNA of the CDR3 is TGTGCCAGCAAGCTAGCCGCTAGCACACCGGGACAGGGGGTTCAAGAAGGAACCCAGTACTTC. Its protein product is CASKLAASTPGQGVQEGTQYF. This sequence joins TRBV27 and TRBJ2-5; 11 bases align to TRBD1. The length of the CDR3 is 21 residues. Germline V CDR1 and CDR2: MNHEY, SMNVEV (reference sequence). The V segment lost 7 bases and the J segment 8 bases; nucleotides outside the gene matches: 30.

CDR3 nucleotide sequence: TGTGCCAGCAGGGGGGACAGGGACACTGAAGCTTTCTTT. Its translation is CASRGDRDTEAFF. This chain uses TRBV12-3 or TRBV12-4 with TRBJ1-1, with 9 bases fitting TRBD1. With 6 bases clipped from V and 3 bases from J, the junction kept 2 bases outside the gene matches. This CDR3 region has 13 residues.

The V gene is TRBV7-6, the J gene TRBJ2-5, with D possibly TRBD1 on 5 matching bases. The CDR3 contains 14 residues. Per germline, CDR1 SGHVS and CDR2 FNYEAQ. V was trimmed by 4 bases and J by 2 bases, leaving 11 bases between them. The CDR3 nucleotides are TGTGCCAGCAGCTCAGTGACAGTACAAGAGACCCAGTACTTC. The encoded protein is CASSSVTVQETQYF. The complete variable domain, with remaining parts taken from reference TRBV7-6 and TRBJ2-5, reads GAGVSQSPRYKVTKRGQDVALRCDPISGHVSLYWYRQALGQGPEFLTYFNYEAQQDKSGLPNDRFSAERPEGSISTLTIQRTEQRDSAMYRCASSSVTVQETQYFGPGTRLLVL.

This clone appeared a single time. The chain links TRBV29-1 to TRBJ1-1, with TRBD1 matching over 10 bases. The germline V gene has CDR1 SQVTM and CDR2 ANQGSEA. V lost 3 bases, J lost 0 bases, and 13 bases stayed unmatched. CDR3 length: 18 amino acids. The CDR3 nucleotides are TGCAGCGTTGAGGTGACAGGGGGCCTCCTTATGATGAACACTGAAGCTTTCTTT. It encodes CSVEVTGGLLMMNTEAFF.

The rearrangement joins TRBV15 to TRBJ2-5; weak D call: TRBD2 (6 bases). CDR3 length equals 15 residues. Trimming pared 5 bases from V and 0 bases from J, leaving 13 bases between. Per germline, CDR1 LNHNV and CDR2 YYDKDF (reference sequence). CDR3 coding DNA: TGTGCCACCAGCGACCGGGACTCGTACCAAGAGACCCAGTACTTC. Translating gives CATSDRDSYQETQYF.

This chain links TRBV19 with TRBJ2-2; 9 bases agree with TRBD1. The CDR3 runs to 18 residues. V shed 6 bases and J 0 bases; nucleotides not matched to a gene: 11. Germline V gives CDR1 LNHDA, CDR2 SQIVND (reference sequence). The CDR3 loop reads CASSRDRVSFANTGELFF. The CDR3 DNA reads TGTGCCAGTAGCCGGGACAGGGTCTCCTTCGCGAACACCGGGGAGCTGTTTTTT. The whole variable domain, remainder taken from reference TRBV19 and TRBJ2-2, is DGGITQSPKYLFRKEGQNVTLSCEQNLNHDAMYWYRQDPGQGLRLIYYSQIVNDFQKGDIAEGYSVSREKKESFPLTVTSAQKNPTAFYLCASSRDRVSFANTGELFFGEGSRLTVL.

The rearrangement uses TRBV30 and TRBJ2-5, with D perhaps matching TRBD1 (6 bases). Germline V gene sequence: CDR1 GTSNPN, CDR2 SVGIG (reference sequence). The germline V and J ends were trimmed by 4 bases and 0 bases, with 15 bases remaining between them. The length of the CDR3 is 15 residues. CDR3 DNA: TGTGCCTGGAAGAAGACCGGGACAAACCAAGAGACCCAGTACTTC. Protein product: CAWKKTGTNQETQYF.

This clone occurred a few times. This chain uses TRBV20-1 with TRBJ2-5; 10 nucleotides align to TRBD2. The trim removed 3 bases at V and 4 bases at J, leaving 5 bases unmatched. The germline V gene encodes CDR1 DFQATT and CDR2 SNEGSKA (reference sequence). The CDR3 consists of 14 residues. CDR3 sequence reads: CSASQSGGGETQYF. The CDR3 DNA reads TGCAGTGCTAGTCAGAGCGGGGGGGGAGAGACCCAGTACTTC.

This clone came up a few times. V gene TRBV10-1 combines with J gene TRBJ1-1; D may be TRBD1 (5 bases). The V end lost 2 bases, the J end lost 3 bases, and 13 bases lay between the germline ends. The CDR3 loop spans 15 amino acids. Germline V gene sequence: CDR1 WNHNN, CDR2 SYGVQD (reference sequence). The CDR3 DNA reads as TGCGCCAGCAGTGAGAAAAGGGGCTGGGACACTGAAGCTTTCTTT. This codes for CASSEKRGWDTEAFF.

V is TRBV3-1 (or the pseudogene TRBV3-2) and J is TRBJ2-7; D possibly corresponds to TRBD1 (6 bases). The length of the CDR3 is 16 residues. The V end was cut by 4 bases, the J end by 5 bases, with 21 bases between. CDR1 and CDR2 (germline): LGHDT, YNNKEL (reference sequence). CDR3 DNA: TGTGCCAGCAGCCCGAGGGGGAGAAGTTTGAGGGACGAGCAGTACTTC. It specifies CASSPRGRSLRDEQYF.

Points on this clone: Other DNA sequences in the same sample also yield this CDR3. The rearrangement joins TRBV3-1 (or the pseudogene TRBV3-2) to TRBJ1-2, with 7 bases identical to TRBD1. V dropped 4 bases and J dropped 0; count of bases not matched to a gene: 5. The CDR3 consists of 15 residues. From germline, CDR1 is LGHDT and CDR2 YNNKEL (reference sequence). CDR3 coding DNA: TGTGCCAGCAGCCCGGGGACAGTAGCTAACTATGGCTACACCTTC. Translated: CASSPGTVANYGYTF.

The J gene is TRBJ1-2, the V gene TRBV18, with D tentatively TRBD1 (6 bases). The ends were cut back, 5 bases at V and 0 bases at J, with 10 bases in the middle. The CDR3 extends over 14 amino acids. Germline CDR1 is KGHSH and CDR2 is LQKENI. For the CDR3, the DNA is TGTGCCAGCTCAGTTCAGGGGTCTAACTATGGCTACACCTTC. It specifies CASSVQGSNYGYTF.

This clone appeared once. The genes are TRBV5-6 and TRBJ1-2, with 7 positions matching TRBD1. J gave up 5 bases and V 4 bases, and 8 bases lay outside the gene matches. This CDR3 region has 14 residues. Per the germline V gene, CDR1 is SGHDT and CDR2 is YYEEEE. The CDR3 sequence is CASSIRDSQYGYTF. In DNA, the CDR3 is TGTGCCAGCAGCATCAGGGACAGCCAGTATGGCTACACCTTC.

J is TRBJ1-2 and V is TRBV5-8; D is perhaps TRBD1 (6 bases). The CDR3 runs 16 residues. Germline V gives CDR1 SGHTS, CDR2 YDEGEE. V lost 0 bases and J 4 bases, leaving 16 bases between the germline ends. The CDR3 reads CASSLGQGRLGYGYTF. The CDR3 region has the DNA TGTGCCAGCAGCTTGGGTCAGGGGAGACTCGGCTATGGCTACACCTTC.